This T cell receptor beta chain emerged from a study of OX40 agonist ivuxolimab in advanced cancers. Study in general: Those treated in dose escalation had hepatocellular carcinoma, melanoma, renal cell cancer or head and neck cancer. Eligibility admitted prior anti-PD-1, anti-PD-L1 or anti-CTLA-4 therapy; roughly 39% had some. Study-level points and caveats: In the expanded peripheral T cells, antigen specificity was never determined. There were, on average, more expanded clones in CD8+ T cells than in CD4+.

Libraries were prepared by immunoSEQ multiplex PCR; TCRdb keeps only in-frame clonotypes and omits some of them. The table records over 80,000 clones, about 90% of them present only once. Points on this clone: Its antigen is as yet unknown.

V dropped 1 base and J dropped 0 bases, with 6 bases sitting between them. The CDR3 runs to 14 residues. The germline gives CDR1 SGHVS, CDR2 FQNEAQ. Material: CD4+ or CD8+ T cells sorted from blood, obtained in a trial of the OX40 agonist ivuxolimab. V and J are TRBV7-8 and TRBJ1-2; D uncertain. This TCR was recovered from an adult with an advanced solid tumor such as melanoma, head and neck, liver or kidney cancer. CDR3 sequence: CASSLVVANYGYTF. CDR3 bases: TGTGCCAGCAGCTTAGTGGTGGCTAACTATGGCTACACCTTC.